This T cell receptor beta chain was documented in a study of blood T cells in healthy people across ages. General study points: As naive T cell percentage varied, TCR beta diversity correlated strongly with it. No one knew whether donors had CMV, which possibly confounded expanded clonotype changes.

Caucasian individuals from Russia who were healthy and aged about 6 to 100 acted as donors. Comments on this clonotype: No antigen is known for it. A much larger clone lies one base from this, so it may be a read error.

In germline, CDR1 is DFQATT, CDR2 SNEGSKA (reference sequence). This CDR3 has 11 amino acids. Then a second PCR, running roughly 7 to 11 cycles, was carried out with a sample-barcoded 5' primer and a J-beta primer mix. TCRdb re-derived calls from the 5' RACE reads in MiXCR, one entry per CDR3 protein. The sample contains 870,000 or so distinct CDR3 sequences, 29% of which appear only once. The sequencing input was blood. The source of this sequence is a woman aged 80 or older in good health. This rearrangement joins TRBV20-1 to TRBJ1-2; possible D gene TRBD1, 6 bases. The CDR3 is CRAKGVSGYTF. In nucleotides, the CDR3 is TGCAGGGCTAAGGGGGTGAGTGGCTACACCTTC.